This TCR beta chain derives from a study of beta chain features in type 1 diabetes. General study points: In all four CD4+ subsets, TCRB CDR3 length was significantly, moderately reduced in type 1 diabetes.

Comments on this clone: Its antigen remains unidentified.

Sequencing targeted expressed TCRB transcripts, as all isolated RNA had been reverse transcribed. Assay: immunoSEQ multiplex PCR; the TCRdb copy retains only in-frame clones and omits some. The table lists some 240,000 clones, roughly 17% of them singletons, with 0.07% to 0.095% in the top ten. Germline CDR1 is SGHDT and CDR2 is YYEEEE. Trimming pared 6 bases from V and 3 bases from J, leaving 10 bases between. The CDR3 has 14 amino acids. This clonotype originated in a man in his thirties or forties with type 1 diabetes. Sequencing input: naive CD4+ T cells from blood. The V call is TRBV5-6, the J call TRBJ2-6; no clear D gene. Here the CDR3 reads CASTNLRGANVLTF. In DNA, the CDR3 is TGTGCCAGCACCAACTTACGTGGGGCCAACGTCCTGACTTTC.